One T cell receptor (beta chain) is described in this entry. No antigen is known for it. The input lacks base qualities; no much larger clone sits a single base away. This entry belongs to a study of shared clonotypes between healthy human individuals (dated by TCRdb to 2018 to 2020). In the study overall: The cohort included a few men and a couple of women between 18 and 49 years of age. To increase sequencing depth and limit assay-specific biases, different laboratories used diverse techniques to prepare libraries and sequence TCR repertoires. Each donor's leukapheresis produced roughly between roughly 0.85 and 10 billion PBMCs. To estimate repertoire size and how much clonotype sharing occurs between individuals, the study deeply sequenced the blood TCR repertoires of roughly 5 healthy adults. Per donor, three plates each were used for CD4 naive and CD4 memory, two for CD8 naive, and one for CD8 memory.

Study-wide conclusions, independent of this receptor: Rarefaction of sorted-subset datasets indicated incomplete sequencing despite the large sequencing depth. Across a handful of donors, approximately 5% of naive CD4, around 3.5% of naive CD8, about 2.3% of memory CD4, and roughly 0.4% of memory CD8 clonotypes were shared. Estimated clonotype richness was generally larger for naive than for memory subsets. Because the study included a small number of donors, the genetic and exposure-history diversity represented was limited. Sampling was restricted to blood, and TCR repertoires in tissue are likely to differ from TCR repertoires in blood. Higher generation probabilities were observed for clonotypes shared by all four sorted-subset donors than for non-shared clonotypes. Pairwise subsampling led to the expectation that sequencing depth would affect the degree of clonotype sharing among donors.

The donors were healthy, HIV-negative adults with no recently reported acute infections or vaccinations. Every donor was a Caucasian adult living in Nashville, Tennessee, USA. CD8 memory samples were composed of magnetically selected CD45RO+ cells combined with CCR7-negative CD45RA+ effector memory (TemRA) cells. After blood collection by leukapheresis, PBMCs were isolated using Ficoll-Histopaque density gradient centrifugation and then cryopreserved in the vapor phase of liquid nitrogen. Purity and quantity of every magnetically sorted T cell population were checked by analytical flow cytometry. Each sorted fraction had its genomic DNA isolated and then quantified by UV absorbance on a Nanodrop 2000c. Using the deep immunoSEQ assay, TCR CDR3 regions were amplified from genomic DNA by multiplex PCR. Extracted genomic DNA from each cell subset was distributed evenly across all wells of several immunoSEQ 96-well plates, and each plate was treated as a replicate. For sorted subsets, approximately 190 ng genomic DNA, equal to tens of thousands of T cell genomes, was loaded into each replicate PCR. Purified libraries were quantified with a Qubit 3.0 fluorometer, sized on a Bioanalyzer 2100, and re-quantified with the KAPA Library Quantification kit. Every immunoSEQ 96-well plate was sequenced on a separate single-read 150-cycle Illumina NextSeq 550 flow cell. The paper's processing steps were these. Because the immunoSEQ output included only junctional sequences and no quality scores, the filtering could not be the same as the filtering used for full-length reads. Sequences were annotated with PyIR, a Python wrapper for IgBLAST v1.9, using IMGT germline references to assign V/J genes and CDR3. Reads were filtered out if the reads had weak V/J assignments (E-value above 1e-6), no CDR3, stop codons, out-of-frame junctions, or ambiguous translated residues. A V3J clonotype was defined by an identical inferred V gene, J gene, and CDR3 amino acid sequence. The percentage overlap between two repertoires was calculated by dividing the number of shared unique clonotypes by the size of the smaller repertoire. Repertoire richness was assessed with RTK rarefaction, the Chao1 estimator, and Recon v2.1 estimates of unobserved clonotypes. For all TCRbeta clonotypes obtained by the gDNA method from four donors, generation probabilities were computed with OLGA. TCRdb provides this immuneACCESS table in a form limited to in-frame rearrangements. Some clones are lacking; in checked studies, under half of them reflect an unresolved V gene, and why the rest are absent is not known. From that table come the V and J calls and clone size; the DNA was used to work out D and trimming. The sample table records roughly 660,000 clones; less than 95% of these occur just once. Of the sample, 34% falls within the top ten clones.

CDR1 and CDR2 are read off the germline V gene as SQVTM and ANQGSEA. The CDR3 holds 15 amino acids from the cysteine to the phenylalanine. The CDR3 DNA has 45 bases and is translated from base 1. Trimmed from V: 4 bases; trimmed from J: 5 bases; junction bases lacking a gene match: 8. The source material was memory CD8+ T cells from PBMCs. The cell subset or site label here, explained by the study, means: CD45RO+ cells pooled with CCR7-negative TemRA cells. The chain employs TRBV29-1 and TRBJ1-2; TRBD1 lines up with 12 middle nucleotides. The source is a man aged 18 to 29 in good health. Some clones in this sample may be carry-over from other donors' samples. The CDR3 sequence is CSVGISGQGAYGYTF. The base sequence is TGCAGCGTTGGTATCTCGGGACAGGGGGCGTATGGCTACACCTTC.